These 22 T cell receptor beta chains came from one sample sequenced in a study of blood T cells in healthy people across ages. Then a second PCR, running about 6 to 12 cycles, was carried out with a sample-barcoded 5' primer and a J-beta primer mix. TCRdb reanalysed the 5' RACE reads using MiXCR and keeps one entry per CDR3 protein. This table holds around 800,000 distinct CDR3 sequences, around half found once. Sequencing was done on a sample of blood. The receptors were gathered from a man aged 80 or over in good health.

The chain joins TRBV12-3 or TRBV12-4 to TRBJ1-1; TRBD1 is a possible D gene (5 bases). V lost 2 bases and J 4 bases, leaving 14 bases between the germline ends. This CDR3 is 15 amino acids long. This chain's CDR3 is CASSLQAGTGTEAFF. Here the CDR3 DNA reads TGTGCCAGCAGTTTACAGGCGGGGACCGGCACTGAAGCTTTCTTT.

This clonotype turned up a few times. The CDR3 sequence: CASSFSGAREQFF. The CDR3 region has the DNA TGTGCCAGCAGTTTCTCGGGGGCCCGTGAGCAGTTCTTC. This chain uses TRBV12-3 or TRBV12-4 with TRBJ2-1, with D tentatively TRBD1 or TRBD2 (6 bases each). V lost 3 bases to trimming and J lost 9 bases, with 12 bases between them. The CDR3 loop spans 13 amino acids.

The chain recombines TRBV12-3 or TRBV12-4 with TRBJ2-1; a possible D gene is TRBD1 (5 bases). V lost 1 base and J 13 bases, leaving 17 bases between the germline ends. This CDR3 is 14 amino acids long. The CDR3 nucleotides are TGTGCCAGCAGTTTAGGCCAGGGCGTGGAGACCCAGTTCTTC. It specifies CASSLGQGVETQFF.

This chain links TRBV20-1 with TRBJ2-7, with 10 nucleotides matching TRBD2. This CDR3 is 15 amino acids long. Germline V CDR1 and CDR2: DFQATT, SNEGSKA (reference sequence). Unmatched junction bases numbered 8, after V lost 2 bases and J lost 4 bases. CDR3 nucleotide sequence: TGCAGTGCTAGAATTGCGTCTAGCGGGAGTTACGAGCAGTACTTC. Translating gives CSARIASSGSYEQYF.

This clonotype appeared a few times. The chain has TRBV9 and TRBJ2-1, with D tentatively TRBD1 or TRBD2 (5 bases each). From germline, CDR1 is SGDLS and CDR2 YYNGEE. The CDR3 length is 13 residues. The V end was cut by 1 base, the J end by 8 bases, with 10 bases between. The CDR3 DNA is TGTGCCAGCAGCGTATTAACGGGGCATGAGCAGTTCTTC. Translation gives CASSVLTGHEQFF.

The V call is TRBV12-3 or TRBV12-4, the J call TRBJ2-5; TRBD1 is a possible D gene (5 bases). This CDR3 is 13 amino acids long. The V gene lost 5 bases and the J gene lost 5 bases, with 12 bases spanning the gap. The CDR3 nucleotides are TGTGCCAGCAGTCTCGGACATGTGGAGACCCAGTACTTC. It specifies CASSLGHVETQYF.

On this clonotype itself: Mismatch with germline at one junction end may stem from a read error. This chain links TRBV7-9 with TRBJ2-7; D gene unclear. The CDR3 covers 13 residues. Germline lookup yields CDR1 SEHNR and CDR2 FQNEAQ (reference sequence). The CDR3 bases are TGTGCCAGCAGCCGCCACGACTCCTACGAGCGGTACTTC. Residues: CASSRHDSYERYF.

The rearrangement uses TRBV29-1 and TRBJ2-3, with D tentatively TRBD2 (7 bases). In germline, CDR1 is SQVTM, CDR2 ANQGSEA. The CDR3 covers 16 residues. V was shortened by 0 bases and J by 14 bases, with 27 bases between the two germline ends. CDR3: CSVEEGGQGSSRYAYF. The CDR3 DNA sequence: TGCAGCGTTGAAGAGGGGGGGCAGGGAAGCTCTAGATACGCGTATTTT.

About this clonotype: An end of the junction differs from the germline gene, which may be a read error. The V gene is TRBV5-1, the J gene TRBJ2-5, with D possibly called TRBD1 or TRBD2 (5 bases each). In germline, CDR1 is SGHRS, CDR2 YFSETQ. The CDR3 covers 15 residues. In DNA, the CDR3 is TGCGCCGGCAGCCGGGACGCAGTCTCACAAGAGACCCAGTACTTC. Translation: CAGSRDAVSQETQYF. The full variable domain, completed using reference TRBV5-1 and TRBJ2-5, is KAGVTQTPRYLIKTRGQQVTLSCSPISGHRSVSWYQQTPGQGLQFLFEYFSETQRNKGNFPGRFSGRQFSNSRSEMNVSTLELGDSALYLCAGSRDAVSQETQYFGPGTRLLVL.

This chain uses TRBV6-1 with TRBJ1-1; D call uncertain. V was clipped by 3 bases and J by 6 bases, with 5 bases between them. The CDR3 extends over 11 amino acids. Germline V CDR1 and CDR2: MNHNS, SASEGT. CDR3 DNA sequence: TGTGCCAGCAGTGATAGGGCTGAAGCTTTCTTT. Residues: CASSDRAEAFF.

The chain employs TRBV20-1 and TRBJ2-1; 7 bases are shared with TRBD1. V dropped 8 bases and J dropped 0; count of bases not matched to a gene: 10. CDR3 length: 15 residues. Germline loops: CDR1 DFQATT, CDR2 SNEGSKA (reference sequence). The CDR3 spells CSTERTGSSYNEQFF. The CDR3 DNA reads TGCAGTACTGAGCGGACAGGCAGCTCCTACAATGAGCAGTTCTTC.

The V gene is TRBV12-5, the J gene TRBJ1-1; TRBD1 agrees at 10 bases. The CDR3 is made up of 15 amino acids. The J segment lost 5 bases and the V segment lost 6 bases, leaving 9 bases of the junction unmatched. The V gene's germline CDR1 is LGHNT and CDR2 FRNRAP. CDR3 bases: TGTGCTAGTGGGGGGGACAGGGGACGGAGTACTGAAGCTTTCTTT. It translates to CASGGDRGRSTEAFF.

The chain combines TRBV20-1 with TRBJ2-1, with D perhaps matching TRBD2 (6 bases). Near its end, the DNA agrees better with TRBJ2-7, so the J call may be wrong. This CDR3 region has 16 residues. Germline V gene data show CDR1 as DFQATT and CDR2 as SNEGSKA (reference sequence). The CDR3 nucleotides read TGCAGTGCTAGAGACCTAGCGCCGAGCTCCTACAATGAGCAGTACTTC. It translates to CSARDLAPSSYNEQYF.

CDR3 amino acids: CSAQTPGLGTTGELFF. The CDR3 nucleotides are TGCAGTGCTCAAACCCCGGGACTAGGGACCACCGGGGAGCTGTTTTTT. The V and J genes are TRBV20-1 and TRBJ2-2; the match to TRBD2 covers 8 bases. Per the germline V gene, CDR1 is DFQATT and CDR2 is SNEGSKA (reference sequence). Trimming at V came to 5 bases and at J to 4 bases, leaving 12 bases not matched to a gene. CDR3 length equals 16 residues.

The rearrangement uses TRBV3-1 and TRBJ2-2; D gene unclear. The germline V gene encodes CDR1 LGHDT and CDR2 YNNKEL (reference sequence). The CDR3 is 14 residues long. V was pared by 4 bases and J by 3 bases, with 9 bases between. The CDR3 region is CASSRNSYTGELFF. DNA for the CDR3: TGTGCCAGCAGCCGAAACTCCTACACCGGGGAGCTGTTTTTT.

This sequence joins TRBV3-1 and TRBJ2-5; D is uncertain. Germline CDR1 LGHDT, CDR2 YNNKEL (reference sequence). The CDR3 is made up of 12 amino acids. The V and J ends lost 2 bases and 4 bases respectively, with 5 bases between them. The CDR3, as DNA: TGTGCCAGCAGCCAACAAGTAGAGACCCAGTACTTC. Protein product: CASSQQVETQYF.

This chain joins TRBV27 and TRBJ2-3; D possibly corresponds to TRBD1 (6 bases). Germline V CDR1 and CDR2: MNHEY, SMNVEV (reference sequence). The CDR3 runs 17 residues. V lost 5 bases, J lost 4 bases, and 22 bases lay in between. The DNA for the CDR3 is TGTGCCAGCAGTAAAGATCACAGGGTGGGGAACCCAGATACGCAGTATTTT. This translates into CASSKDHRVGNPDTQYF.

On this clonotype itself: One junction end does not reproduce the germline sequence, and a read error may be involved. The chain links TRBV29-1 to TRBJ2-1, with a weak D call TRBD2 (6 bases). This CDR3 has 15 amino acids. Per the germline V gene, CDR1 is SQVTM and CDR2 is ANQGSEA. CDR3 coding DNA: TGCAGCGTTTGGGGCGGACGGGGGTTGGGCAATGGGCAGTTCTTC. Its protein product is CSVWGGRGLGNGQFF.

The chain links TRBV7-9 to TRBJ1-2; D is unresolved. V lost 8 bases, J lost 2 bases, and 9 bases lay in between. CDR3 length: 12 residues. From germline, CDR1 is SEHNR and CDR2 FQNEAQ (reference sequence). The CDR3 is CASGGPNYGYTF. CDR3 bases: TGTGCCAGCGGAGGGCCCAACTATGGCTACACCTTC. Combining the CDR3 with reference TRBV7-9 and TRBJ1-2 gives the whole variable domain DTGVSQNPRHKITKRGQNVTFRCDPISEHNRLYWYRQTLGQGPEFLTYFQNEAQLEKSRLLSDRFSAERPKGSFSTLEIQRTEQGDSAMYLCASGGPNYGYTFGSGTRLTVV.

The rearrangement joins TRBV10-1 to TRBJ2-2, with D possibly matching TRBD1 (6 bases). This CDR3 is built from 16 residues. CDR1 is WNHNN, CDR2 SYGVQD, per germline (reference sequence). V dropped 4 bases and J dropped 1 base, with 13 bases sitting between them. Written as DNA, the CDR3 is TGCGCCAGCAGTGGAAAACAGGGAGAGAACACCGGGGAGCTGTTTTTT. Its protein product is CASSGKQGENTGELFF.

The CDR3 coding sequence is TGCGCCAGCAGCCTCGGGACACAAGGGGGTGAGCAGTTCTTC. As protein: CASSLGTQGGEQFF. The rearrangement joins TRBV5-1 to TRBJ2-1, with D perhaps TRBD1 (6 bases). The CDR3 sequence is 14 residues long. Between the trimmed V and J ends, which lost 4 bases and 9 bases, there was a span of 17 bases. Germline loops: CDR1 SGHRS, CDR2 YFSETQ.

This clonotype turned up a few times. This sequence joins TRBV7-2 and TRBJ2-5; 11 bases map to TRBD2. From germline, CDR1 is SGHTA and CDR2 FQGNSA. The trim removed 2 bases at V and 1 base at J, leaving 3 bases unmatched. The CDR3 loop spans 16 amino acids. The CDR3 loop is CASSLRTSGPQETQYF. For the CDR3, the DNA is TGTGCCAGCAGCTTACGGACTAGCGGGCCCCAAGAGACCCAGTACTTC.